Each of the 26 T cell receptor beta chains below was sequenced from the same sample in a study of T cell repertoires in cytomegalovirus infection. These receptors have no known antigen. MiXCR was run by TCRdb on the reads, yielding one entry per CDR3 protein. Found here are about 890,000 distinct CDR3 sequences, 31% of them singletons; the top ten hold around 15%. Specimen: cultured CD8+ T cells from PBMCs, collected from culture after CMV antigen stimulation. The receptors were gathered from a human donor in good health (CMV status not recorded). Some clones in this sample may be carry-over from other donors' samples.

This clonotype came up a few times. The chain links TRBV7-9 to TRBJ2-1; D unresolved. The CDR3 runs 16 residues. The V gene lost 2 bases and the J gene lost 4 bases, with 15 bases spanning the gap. Per the germline V gene, CDR1 is SEHNR and CDR2 is FQNEAQ (reference sequence). The CDR3 is CASSLTGPPIYNEQFF. CDR3 in DNA: TGTGCCAGCAGCTTAACGGGTCCTCCGATATACAATGAGCAGTTCTTC.

This clonotype was detected a few times. The chain carries TRBV12-5 and TRBJ1-1; TRBD1 matches 7 bases. CDR1 is LGHNT, CDR2 FRNRAP, per germline. This CDR3 contains 17 residues. The ends lost 5 bases at V and 1 base at J; junction bases unmatched: 13. As DNA, the CDR3 is TGTGCTAGTGGTCTCAAATTACGGGACAGAGAGAACACTGAAGCTTTCTTT. It is translated as CASGLKLRDRENTEAFF. Filled out from reference TRBV12-5 and TRBJ1-1, the complete variable domain reads DARVTQTPRHKVTEMGQEVTMRCQPILGHNTVFWYRQTMMQGLELLAYFRNRAPLDDSGMPKDRFSAEMPDATLATLKIQPSEPRDSAVYFCASGLKLRDRENTEAFFGQGTRLTVV.

This clonotype was seen ten or more times. V and J are TRBV7-2 and TRBJ2-4; TRBD1 agrees at 11 bases. The CDR3 sequence is 18 residues long. V was pared by 3 bases and J by 8 bases, with 15 bases of the junction left unmatched. CDR1 is SGHTA and CDR2 is FQGNSA in the germline V gene. CDR3 coding DNA: TGTGCCAGCAGCTTTTCCAACCGGGACAGGGGGATCCAGGACATTCAGTACTTC. It specifies CASSFSNRDRGIQDIQYF. The complete variable domain, with remaining parts taken from reference TRBV7-2 and TRBJ2-4, reads GAGVSQSPSNKVTEKGKDVELRCDPISGHTALYWYRQSLGQGLEFLIYFQGNSAPDKSGLPSDRFSAERTGGSVSTLTIQRTQQEDSAVYLCASSFSNRDRGIQDIQYFGAGTRLSVL.

In this sample, this clonotype turned up many times. The rearrangement uses TRBV9 and TRBJ1-5, with D possibly TRBD1 on 6 matching bases. The V end was cut by 5 bases, the J end by 0 bases, with 9 bases between. The CDR3 is made up of 14 amino acids. The germline V gene has CDR1 SGDLS and CDR2 YYNGEE. The CDR3 region is CASSEGDSNQPQHF. The CDR3 bases are TGTGCCAGCAGTGAGGGGGATAGCAATCAGCCCCAGCATTTT.

The sample holds a few counts of this clonotype. CDR3 amino acids: CASSLDGRGEETQYF. The DNA of the CDR3 is TGTGCCAGCAGCTTAGACGGCAGGGGCGAAGAGACCCAGTACTTC. The V call is TRBV7-2, the J call TRBJ2-5; D perhaps matches TRBD1 (6 bases). CDR1 SGHTA and CDR2 FQGNSA come from the germline V gene. Between the trimmed V and J ends, which lost 1 base and 3 bases, there was a span of 12 bases. There are 15 residues in the CDR3.

This clonotype has ten or more counts. This chain joins TRBV7-2 and TRBJ2-3, with a tentative D call TRBD2 (5 bases). Germline CDR1 SGHTA, CDR2 FQGNSA. The CDR3 has 17 residues. Trimming cost V 4 bases and J 3 bases, with 20 bases left between them. CDR3: CASSSTERGWVTDTQYF. In DNA, the CDR3 is TGTGCCAGCAGCTCAACCGAGAGAGGGTGGGTTACAGATACGCAGTATTTT.

This clonotype was counted many times. This chain links TRBV7-6 with TRBJ2-7; 8 nucleotides align to TRBD2. The V gene end was trimmed by 8 bases and the J gene end by 7 bases; junction bases not matched to a gene: 13. Per germline, CDR1 SGHVS and CDR2 FNYEAQ. The CDR3 has 14 amino acids. CDR3 in amino acids: CASGPGLAGGEQYF. As DNA, the CDR3 is TGTGCCAGCGGCCCGGGGCTAGCGGGCGGTGAGCAGTACTTC.

V and J are TRBV5-6 and TRBJ2-1; a possible D gene is TRBD2 (5 bases). CDR3 length: 12 residues. Trimming took off 5 bases at V and 13 bases at J, with 16 bases between the two ends. Germline CDR1 is SGHDT and CDR2 is YYEEEE. The CDR3 DNA follows: TGTGCCAGCAGTCCGAGGGCTAGTGCCCAGTTCTTC. Translating gives CASSPRASAQFF.

This clonotype was detected only a few times. The chain couples TRBV19 to TRBJ1-2; D ambiguous. The germline V gene encodes CDR1 LNHDA and CDR2 SQIVND (reference sequence). V lost 7 bases and J lost 0, with 9 bases in between. The CDR3 extends over 13 amino acids. The CDR3, as DNA: TGTGCCAGTAACCCGGGAACTAACTATGGCTACACCTTC. This encodes CASNPGTNYGYTF. Supplemented by reference TRBV19 and TRBJ1-2, the full variable domain reads DGGITQSPKYLFRKEGQNVTLSCEQNLNHDAMYWYRQDPGQGLRLIYYSQIVNDFQKGDIAEGYSVSREKKESFPLTVTSAQKNPTAFYLCASNPGTNYGYTFGSGTRLTVV.

The chain employs TRBV11-2 and TRBJ2-7, with 14 positions matching TRBD2. This CDR3 has 15 residues. Unmatched junction bases numbered 4, after V lost 8 bases and J lost 1 base. Germline assignment: CDR1 SGHAT and CDR2 FQNNGV. In nucleotides, the CDR3 is TGTGCCAGCCGACTAGCGGGAGGGGGGTCCTACGAGCAGTACTTC. Amino acid sequence: CASRLAGGGSYEQYF.

This clonotype has just a few counts. The CDR3 loop is CASSQEMATSGGAGDTQYF. The CDR3 DNA follows: TGCGCCAGCAGCCAAGAAATGGCGACTAGCGGGGGGGCGGGAGATACGCAGTATTTT. J is TRBJ2-3 and V is TRBV4-3, with 14 bases matching TRBD2. The CDR3 is 19 residues long. With V trimmed by 0 bases and J by 5 bases, 10 bases remained unmatched. CDR1 is LGHNA, CDR2 YSLEER, per germline.

The chain links TRBV6-2 or TRBV6-3 to TRBJ2-5; no firm D call. Germline V gives CDR1 MNHEY, CDR2 SVGEGT. V dropped 6 bases and J dropped 7 bases, with 12 bases sitting between them. There are 12 residues in the CDR3. Written as DNA, the CDR3 is TGTGCCAGCAGCGGAAAGAGCCGGACCCAGTACTTC. It encodes CASSGKSRTQYF.

The chain combines TRBV6-5 with TRBJ1-2; D gene unclear. With 0 bases removed from V and 8 bases from J, the gap between germline ends came to 16 bases. The germline CDR1 and CDR2 sequences are MNHEY and SVGAGI. The CDR3 contains 15 residues. For the CDR3, the DNA is TGTGCCAGCAGTTACTCGACCGTCCGTCTGGGAGGCTACACCTTC. Translation: CASSYSTVRLGGYTF.

The chain is built from TRBV7-6 and TRBJ2-1, with unresolved D. The V gene's germline CDR1 is SGHVS and CDR2 FNYEAQ. CDR3 length: 12 amino acids. The germline V and J ends were trimmed by 7 bases and 8 bases, with 12 bases remaining between them. The CDR3 reads CASMPMGDEQFF. The CDR3, as DNA: TGTGCCAGCATGCCAATGGGCGATGAGCAGTTCTTC.

This clonotype was observed at least ten times. The gene calls are TRBV7-8 and TRBJ2-3; 8 positions agree with TRBD1. The CDR3 contains 15 residues. V dropped 2 bases and J dropped 3; count of bases not matched to a gene: 4. Looked up from germline, CDR1 is SGHVS and CDR2 is FQNEAQ. CDR3 nucleotide sequence: TGTGCCAGCAGCTTAAGGACAGGGCGGACAGATACGCAGTATTTT. This sequence encodes CASSLRTGRTDTQYF. The whole variable domain, remainder taken from reference TRBV7-8 and TRBJ2-3, is GAGVSQSPRYKVAKRGQDVALRCDPISGHVSLFWYQQALGQGPEFLTYFQNEAQLDKSGLPSDRFFAERPEGSVSTLKIQRTQQEDSAVYLCASSLRTGRTDTQYFGPGTRLTVL.

V usage is TRBV6-2 or TRBV6-3 and J usage is TRBJ1-1, with TRBD1 matching 8 bases. With V trimmed by 5 bases and J by 0 bases, 5 bases remained unmatched. CDR3 length: 15 amino acids. CDR1 MNHEY and CDR2 SVGEGT come from the germline V gene. The CDR3 sequence is CASSETGGMNTEAFF. CDR3 bases: TGTGCCAGCAGTGAAACAGGGGGGATGAACACTGAAGCTTTCTTT.

This chain uses TRBV27 with TRBJ2-5; tentative D call: TRBD1 (6 bases). The germline CDR1 and CDR2 sequences are MNHEY and SMNVEV (reference sequence). V lost 7 bases and J lost 2, with 11 bases in between. The CDR3 length is 13 residues. CDR3 sequence: CASKLGQQETQYF. The CDR3 DNA reads as TGTGCCAGCAAACTCGGACAGCAAGAGACCCAGTACTTC.

This clonotype was found many times. The chain is built from TRBV7-2 and TRBJ1-2; 8 positions match TRBD1. Germline CDR1 reads SGHTA; CDR2 reads FQGNSA. Trimming cost V 5 bases and J 7 bases; bases outside gene matches: 9. The CDR3 is 14 residues long. The CDR3 spells CASSNRDRRRGYTF. CDR3 bases: TGTGCCAGCAGCAACCGGGACAGGCGTCGTGGCTACACCTTC.

This clonotype was seen only a few times. The CDR3 end shows no conserved phenylalanine or tryptophan, and so a read error is likely. The chain has TRBV12-3 or TRBV12-4 and TRBJ2-2; D is unresolved. The ends were cut back, 1 base at V and 1 base at J, with 4 bases in the middle. This CDR3 region has 14 residues. As DNA, the CDR3 is TGTGCCAGCAGTTTAGGGCTGAACACCGGGGAGCTGTTTTCT. Translated: CASSLGLNTGELFS.

This chain uses TRBV7-9 with TRBJ1-2, with TRBD1 matching 9 bases. The length of the CDR3 is 14 residues. Looked up from germline, CDR1 is SEHNR and CDR2 is FQNEAQ (reference sequence). The trim removed 7 bases at V and 4 bases at J, leaving 7 bases unmatched. CDR3 in amino acids: CASTNRTGAYGYTF. The CDR3 nucleotides read TGTGCCAGCACCAATCGGACAGGGGCCTATGGCTACACCTTC.

The CDR3 DNA sequence: TGTGCCAGCACTAGGGACAGGGGGCGAGAGACCCAGTACTTC. Protein sequence: CASTRDRGRETQYF. The chain uses TRBV6-5 and TRBJ2-5; 12 bases agree with TRBD1. Germline CDR1 is MNHEY and CDR2 is SVGAGI. Losses at the gene ends were 7 bases for V and 4 bases for J; bases not matched to a gene: 4. The CDR3 has 14 amino acids.

This clonotype has a count of ten or more. The chain joins TRBV7-6 to TRBJ1-2; possibly TRBD1 for D (5 bases). Per the germline V gene, CDR1 is SGHVS and CDR2 is FNYEAQ. The V end lost 6 bases, the J end lost 4 bases, and 9 bases lay between the germline ends. The CDR3 is 12 amino acids. The CDR3 reads CASSLTGYGYTF. CDR3 DNA: TGTGCCAGCAGTTTAACAGGCTATGGCTACACCTTC.

As to this clonotype: A junction end diverges from the germline sequence, so it may reflect a read error. The rearrangement uses TRBV7-6 and TRBJ2-5, with no clear D. This CDR3 spans 16 amino acids. Germline CDR1 SGHVS, CDR2 FNYEAQ. The chain's CDR3 is CASSLAESGFQETQYF. The CDR3 coding sequence is TGTGCTAGCAGCTTAGCTGAGTCGGGTTTCCAAGAGACCCAGTACTTC.

V is TRBV27 and J is TRBJ2-3; TRBD2 agrees at 11 bases. The CDR3 is 17 amino acids. Germline V gene lookup returns CDR1 MNHEY and CDR2 SMNVEV (reference sequence). Trimming removed 0 bases from V and 6 bases from J; junction bases left unmatched: 8. The CDR3: CASSLSASGGPGDTQYF. CDR3 sequence (DNA): TGTGCCAGCAGTTTATCAGCTAGCGGGGGGCCAGGGGATACGCAGTATTTT.

The chain uses TRBV5-3 and TRBJ1-5; D unresolved. Being an ORF, TRBV5-3 has a function that is uncertain. This CDR3 comprises 14 residues. V dropped 8 bases and J dropped 1 base, with 13 bases sitting between them. The CDR3 is CASRPAPSNQPQHF. The CDR3 DNA sequence: TGTGCCAGCAGACCGGCTCCAAGCAATCAGCCCCAGCATTTT.

This clonotype has at least ten counts. The chain couples TRBV7-9 to TRBJ1-4; TRBD1 matches at 9 bases. V shed 5 bases and J 12 bases; nucleotides not matched to a gene: 10. CDR3 length: 14 amino acids. CDR1 SEHNR and CDR2 FQNEAQ come from the germline V gene (reference sequence). CDR3 amino acids: CASSPRTGEAELFF. CDR3 sequence (DNA): TGTGCCAGCAGCCCAAGGACAGGGGAGGCTGAACTGTTTTTT.